These 14 T cell receptor beta chains share one sample of origin, sequenced in a study of shared clonotypes between healthy human individuals. Sequencing was performed with immunoSEQ multiplex PCR; in TCRdb, only in-frame clones are kept and a portion is missing. The table includes about 2.1 million clones, around 93% detected once. The naive CD8 fraction comprised CD45RO-negative cells positively selected for CCR7 and excluded terminally differentiated effector memory CD45RA+ cells. Material: naive CD8+ T cells from PBMCs. The receptor source for this set is a man in his late teens or twenties in good health. Some clones in this sample may be carry-over from other donors' samples.

V is TRBV28 and J is TRBJ1-2; D not resolved. Germline V gene sequence: CDR1 MDHEN, CDR2 SYDVKM. This CDR3 is built from 13 residues. The V end lost 6 bases, the J end lost 0 bases, and 8 bases lay between the germline ends. CDR3: CASSPESNYGYTF. The CDR3 DNA follows: TGTGCCAGCAGCCCGGAGTCTAACTATGGCTACACCTTC.

The V and J genes are TRBV15 and TRBJ1-1; no reliable D call. The CDR3 spans 14 residues. Germline V lookup: CDR1 LNHNV, CDR2 YYDKDF (reference sequence). The V and J ends lost 5 bases and 2 bases respectively, with 12 bases between them. CDR3 in amino acids: CATSEEADNTEAFF. The CDR3 DNA reads as TGTGCCACCAGCGAGGAGGCGGATAACACTGAAGCTTTCTTT.

This clone occurred once. The chain couples TRBV6-4 to TRBJ2-1; 14 bases line up with TRBD2. The trim removed 3 bases at V and 8 bases at J, leaving 6 bases unmatched. In germline, CDR1 is MRHNA, CDR2 SNTAGT. This CDR3 is 16 amino acids long. CDR3 amino acids: CASSEGTSGRLDEQFF. CDR3 sequence (DNA): TGTGCCAGCAGTGAAGGGACTAGCGGGAGATTAGATGAGCAGTTCTTC.

The chain has TRBV4-1 and TRBJ2-2, with 7 bases aligning to TRBD2. V was clipped by 3 bases and J by 8 bases; unmatched bases: 9. Looked up from germline, CDR1 is MGHRA and CDR2 is YSYEKL. The CDR3 is 15 residues long. In nucleotides, the CDR3 is TGCGCCAGCAGCCAGGGGGGAGGGATGACGGGGGAGCTGTTTTTT. Encoded protein: CASSQGGGMTGELFF.

This rearrangement joins TRBV5-4 to TRBJ2-7, with TRBD2 identical over 14 bases. J was trimmed by 0 bases and V by 4 bases; bases with no gene match: 9. This CDR3 has 18 residues. CDR1 SGHNT and CDR2 YYREEE come from the germline V gene (reference sequence). CDR3 residues: CASSPGTSGSTISYEQYF. CDR3 nucleotide sequence: TGTGCCAGCAGCCCCGGGACTAGCGGGAGCACAATCTCCTACGAGCAGTACTTC.

CDR3 in DNA: TGTGCCATCAGTGACAGTCCCTACGAGCAGTACTTC. Translated: CAISDSPYEQYF. The chain couples TRBV10-3 to TRBJ2-7, with D unclear. Germline V gene data show CDR1 as ENHRY and CDR2 as SYGVKD. Trimming stripped 3 bases from V and 2 bases from J, with 5 bases between. The CDR3 runs 12 residues.

The V gene is TRBV4-1, the J gene TRBJ2-7; D possibly corresponds to TRBD1 (5 bases). Trimming shortened V by 1 base and J by 2 bases, and 15 bases separated the two germline ends. The length of the CDR3 is 16 residues. Germline CDR1 reads MGHRA; CDR2 reads YSYEKL. The DNA for the CDR3 is TGCGCCAGCAGCCAAGTCATAAAGGGGCCCCCCTACGAGCAGTACTTC. Residues: CASSQVIKGPPYEQYF.

This clone showed up just once. The chain combines TRBV6-5 with TRBJ1-1; D is possibly TRBD1 (6 bases). In germline, CDR1 is MNHEY, CDR2 SVGAGI. V shed 8 bases and J shed 4 bases, with 14 bases lying between them. The CDR3 runs to 13 residues. The CDR3 sequence is CASFRGRSTEAFF. As DNA, the CDR3 is TGTGCCAGCTTCAGGGGACGGAGCACTGAAGCTTTCTTT.

The chain combines TRBV4-2 with TRBJ2-7; D may be TRBD1 or TRBD2 (7 bases each). Per the germline V gene, CDR1 is LGHNA and CDR2 is YNFKEQ. With 4 bases removed from V and 3 bases from J, the gap between germline ends came to 16 bases. The CDR3 has 15 amino acids. The CDR3 nucleotides are TGTGCCAGCAGCCCGACAGGGAGCGGGATCTACGAGCAGTACTTC. Protein sequence: CASSPTGSGIYEQYF.

The CDR3, as DNA: TGTGCCAGCAGCTTAATGCCGGGAGGAAGCGATACGCAGTATTTT. It is translated as CASSLMPGGSDTQYF. The chain carries TRBV11-2 and TRBJ2-3; 7 bases line up with TRBD2. There are 15 residues in the CDR3. CDR1 SGHAT and CDR2 FQNNGV come from the germline V gene. With 2 bases clipped from V and 6 bases from J, the junction kept 8 bases outside the gene matches.

This chain connects TRBV10-1 to TRBJ2-3; D is unresolved. This CDR3 is built from 15 residues. The V gene's germline CDR1 is WNHNN and CDR2 SYGVQD (reference sequence). Trimming removed 0 bases at V and 3 bases at J, with 10 bases between. The CDR3 reads CASSESLDRTDTQYF. The DNA of the CDR3 is TGCGCCAGCAGTGAGTCCCTAGATCGGACAGATACGCAGTATTTT.

The genes are TRBV28 and TRBJ1-2; D unclear. Germline V CDR1 and CDR2: MDHEN, SYDVKM. V was clipped by 8 bases and J by 2 bases, with 21 bases between them. The CDR3 is 16 residues long. In nucleotides, the CDR3 is TGTGCCAGCTCAAGCCATAGCGTGAACAGAAACTATGGCTACACCTTC. Its translation: CASSSHSVNRNYGYTF.

This chain links TRBV7-6 with TRBJ2-2; TRBD1 matches 7 bases. Germline-derived CDR1 and CDR2 are SGHVS and FNYEAQ. The length of the CDR3 is 19 residues. The V gene end was trimmed by 1 base and the J gene end by 5 bases; junction bases not matched to a gene: 16. CDR3 coding DNA: TGTGCCAGCAGCTTAGACGGCCGGGGCAGACAGGGATCGACCGGGGAGCTGTTTTTT. This encodes CASSLDGRGRQGSTGELFF.

The V call is TRBV6-1, the J call TRBJ1-1; TRBD1 is a possible D gene (5 bases). The CDR3 runs 14 residues. V was cut by 7 bases and J by 5 bases, with 17 bases left in between. Germline V gene sequence: CDR1 MNHNS, CDR2 SASEGT. The CDR3 spells CASTSIGARTEAFF. In nucleotides, the CDR3 is TGTGCCAGCACTAGTATCGGGGCGCGGACTGAAGCTTTCTTT.